One and the same sample provided the 9 T cell receptor beta chains below, sequenced in a study of shared clonotypes between healthy human individuals (dated by TCRdb to 2019 to 2021). Preparation of the library involved the immunoSEQ multiplex PCR assay. Not all clones reach the TCRdb copy of this immuneACCESS table, which keeps in-frame sequences only. Checked studies attribute under half of the gap to unresolved V genes and leave the rest unexplained. In all, the sample holds 2 million to 2.5 million clones, and around 95% of those were seen once. The ten largest make up roughly 0.13% of the sample. Material for sequencing was naive CD4+ T cells sorted from blood. What the cell subset or site label conveys for this sample: CD45RA+ positively selected. All receptors come from a man aged 18 to 29 in good health.

V is TRBV7-9 and J is TRBJ2-1; D is undetermined. The germline CDR1 and CDR2 sequences are SEHNR and FQNEAQ (reference sequence). The CDR3 spans 11 residues. The V and J ends lost 4 bases and 8 bases respectively, with 6 bases between them. The CDR3 loop is CASSYPDEQFF. CDR3 DNA sequence: TGTGCCAGCAGCTATCCAGATGAGCAGTTCTTC.

For this clone: Other nucleotide sequences in the sample specify the same CDR3. The chain uses TRBV7-2 and TRBJ2-7, with 8 bases identical to TRBD1. Germline V gene sequence: CDR1 SGHTA, CDR2 FQGNSA. This CDR3 contains 14 residues. V was pared by 6 bases and J by 1 base, with 5 bases of the junction left unmatched. Written as DNA, the CDR3 is TGTGCCAGCAGTCTCACAGGGGGATCCTACGAGCAGTACTTC. Amino acid sequence: CASSLTGGSYEQYF.

The gene calls are TRBV6-1 and TRBJ1-2; no reliable D call. The length of the CDR3 is 11 residues. CDR1 MNHNS and CDR2 SASEGT come from the germline V gene. V lost 2 bases to trimming and J lost 6 bases, with 4 bases between them. CDR3 region: CASSESHGYTF. In DNA form, the CDR3 reads TGTGCCAGCAGTGAATCCCATGGCTACACCTTC.

The V and J genes are TRBV27 and TRBJ1-3; no firm D call. Trimming stripped 6 bases from V and 4 bases from J, with 13 bases between. CDR1 is MNHEY, CDR2 SMNVEV, per germline (reference sequence). This CDR3 comprises 14 residues. In nucleotides, the CDR3 is TGTGCCAGCAGCCCTTATGGGCGGGGAAACACCATATATTTT. Its protein product is CASSPYGRGNTIYF.

The rearrangement links TRBV27 to TRBJ1-3; weak D call: TRBD1 (5 bases). The CDR3 consists of 15 residues. Germline V CDR1 and CDR2: MNHEY, SMNVEV (reference sequence). V lost 5 bases, J lost 4 bases, and 15 bases lay in between. CDR3 in DNA: TGTGCCAGCAGTCGGGCGGGGGTAGAAGGAAACACCATATATTTT. Protein: CASSRAGVEGNTIYF.

A word on this clone: This CDR3 is also generated by other DNA sequences in the sample. The rearrangement links TRBV9 to TRBJ1-6, with D uncertain. The CDR3 contains 13 residues. Germline V gives CDR1 SGDLS, CDR2 YYNGEE. Trimming left V 0 bases short and J 10 bases short, with 8 bases between. In DNA, the CDR3 is TGTGCCAGCAGCGTAGCGATGGAGTCACCCCTCCACTTT. It translates to CASSVAMESPLHF.

The CDR3 bases are TGCAGCGTTGGGTCCACACAGGGGTTCCACTCCTACGAGCAGTACTTC. Protein: CSVGSTQGFHSYEQYF. The V call is TRBV29-1, the J call TRBJ2-7; 7 bases align to TRBD1. The CDR3 length is 16 residues. Germline trimming cut 4 bases from V and 0 bases from J; bases unmatched to any gene: 12. The germline V gene has CDR1 SQVTM and CDR2 ANQGSEA.

The V and J genes are TRBV7-9 and TRBJ2-5, with D perhaps TRBD2 (6 bases). The germline V and J ends were trimmed by 5 bases and 1 base, with 14 bases remaining between them. This CDR3 is built from 15 residues. Looked up from germline, CDR1 is SEHNR and CDR2 is FQNEAQ (reference sequence). The DNA of the CDR3 is TGTGCCAGCAGCCCGCTAACGGGAGCCCAAGAGACCCAGTACTTC. It codes for CASSPLTGAQETQYF.

The chain employs TRBV28 and TRBJ1-2; weak D call: TRBD1 (5 bases). The V gene's germline CDR1 is MDHEN and CDR2 SYDVKM. Trimming removed 7 bases at V and 1 base at J, with 13 bases between. This CDR3 comprises 14 residues. CDR3 region: CASKADTFNYGYTF. As DNA, the CDR3 is TGTGCCAGCAAGGCGGACACTTTTAACTATGGCTACACCTTC.